The 14 T cell receptor beta chains reported below all come from one sample, sequenced in a study of human T cells and chemical hapten exposure. MiXCR, run by TCRdb on the RACE reads, gives a single entry per CDR3 protein. The sample has over 100,000 distinct CDR3 sequences; roughly 9.5% are singletons. Time point here: healthy volunteer bleed at 2 weeks. The total RNA was obtained from whole blood that was not fractionated. The specimen sequenced was whole blood. The origin of the receptors is a male donor in good health. Some clones in this sample may be carry-over from other donors' samples.

This clonotype was seen more than once but under ten times. DNA of the CDR3: TGCAGTGCTAGAGATATGGCAGGGCCCGACGATGGCTACACCTTC. It yields the protein CSARDMAGPDDGYTF. This chain links TRBV20-1 with TRBJ1-2, with D tentatively TRBD1 (5 bases). The CDR3 spans 15 residues. Germline loops: CDR1 DFQATT, CDR2 SNEGSKA (reference sequence). Trimming left V 0 bases short and J 6 bases short, with 17 bases between.

Points on this clonotype: One junction end does not reproduce the germline sequence, and a read error may be involved. The rearrangement uses TRBV4-3 and TRBJ1-4, with D possibly matching TRBD1 (6 bases). CDR1 LGHNA and CDR2 YSLEER come from the germline V gene. CDR3 length equals 16 residues. CDR3 sequence (DNA): TGCGCCAGCGGGGATAGCGGGGGTACAGGGAATGGAAAACTGTTTTTT. Encoded protein: CASGDSGGTGNGKLFF.

In this sample, this clonotype turned up many times. V gene TRBV7-9 combines with J gene TRBJ1-2; TRBD1 aligns across 8 bases. The germline V gene has CDR1 SEHNR and CDR2 FQNEAQ (reference sequence). Trimming removed 4 bases from V and 3 bases from J; junction bases left unmatched: 7. CDR3 length: 15 amino acids. The CDR3 sequence: CASSSGQGEYYGYTF. DNA for the CDR3: TGTGCCAGCAGCTCCGGACAGGGAGAGTACTATGGCTACACCTTC.

A word on this clonotype: A much larger clone differs by one base, so this may be a read error. The V call is TRBV10-3, the J call TRBJ1-5, with 7 positions matching TRBD1. Per germline, CDR1 ENHRY and CDR2 SYGVKD. Germline trimming cut 4 bases from V and 3 bases from J; bases unmatched to any gene: 3. The CDR3 consists of 14 residues. The CDR3 loop is CAISGGQDNQPQHF. The CDR3 DNA follows: TGTGCCATCAGTGGAGGACAGGACAATCAGCCCCAGCATTTT.

This clonotype was counted at least ten times. The J gene is TRBJ2-2, the V gene TRBV6-5; 9 bases align to TRBD1. With 0 bases clipped from V and 4 bases from J, the junction kept 12 bases outside the gene matches. Germline-derived CDR1 and CDR2 are MNHEY and SVGAGI. The CDR3 is made up of 19 amino acids. The CDR3 nucleotides are TGTGCCAGCAGTTACTCAGAAGGGTTGGGACAGGGCCGCACCGGGGAGCTGTTTTTT. Translation: CASSYSEGLGQGRTGELFF.

This clonotype appeared a few times. The J gene is TRBJ2-5, the V gene TRBV12-3 or TRBV12-4, with D perhaps TRBD2 (6 bases). This CDR3 is built from 14 residues. V was cut by 3 bases and J by 5 bases, with 13 bases left in between. The chain's CDR3 is CASSLSGGWETQYF. CDR3 DNA sequence: TGTGCCAGCAGTTTGAGCGGAGGGTGGGAGACCCAGTACTTC.

The V call is TRBV11-2, the J call TRBJ1-5, with a tentative D call TRBD1 (5 bases). Germline CDR1 SGHAT, CDR2 FQNNGV. Trimming stripped 5 bases from V and 3 bases from J, with 17 bases between. This CDR3 has 16 amino acids. The CDR3 DNA follows: TGTGCCAGCAGCCCCTCGGGAACAGGCCCCAATCAGCCCCAGCATTTT. As protein: CASSPSGTGPNQPQHF.

The rearrangement links TRBV6-5 to TRBJ2-6; the match to TRBD1 covers 9 bases. Trimming at V came to 10 bases and at J to 0 bases, leaving 10 bases not matched to a gene. The CDR3 has 17 residues. Germline V gene sequence: CDR1 MNHEY, CDR2 SVGAGI. The CDR3 nucleotides are TGTGCCAATCTACCGGGACAGGGAAGCTCTGGGGCCAACGTCCTGACTTTC. This translates into CANLPGQGSSGANVLTF.

This clonotype was seen a few times. This chain joins TRBV6-4 and TRBJ2-1; possibly TRBD2 for D (6 bases). Trimming removed 2 bases from V and 7 bases from J, with 9 bases in between. The germline V gene has CDR1 MRHNA and CDR2 SNTAGT. This CDR3 comprises 13 residues. The CDR3 loop is CASSDRELNEQFF. CDR3 nucleotides: TGTGCCAGCAGTGACCGGGAGTTGAATGAGCAGTTCTTC.

This clonotype was observed a few times. The chain recombines TRBV4-3 with TRBJ2-3; TRBD2 matches at 8 bases. The V and J ends lost 0 bases and 2 bases, in that order; junction bases with no gene match: 10. Germline CDR1 reads LGHNA; CDR2 reads YSLEER. The CDR3 sequence is 18 residues long. The CDR3 bases are TGCGCCAGCAGCCAAGAAATAGGCGGGGGGTTCTTCACAGATACGCAGTATTTT. This gives the protein CASSQEIGGGFFTDTQYF.

This clonotype has more than one count but fewer than ten. This chain joins TRBV7-9 and TRBJ1-5; 7 bases align to TRBD1. CDR3 size: 18 residues. Trimming cost V 5 bases and J 4 bases; bases outside gene matches: 17. In germline, CDR1 is SEHNR, CDR2 FQNEAQ (reference sequence). In DNA, the CDR3 is TGTGCCAGCAGCCTGTACCGGGACAGTCACCGCGATAATCAGCCCCAGCATTTT. Translating it yields CASSLYRDSHRDNQPQHF. Supplemented by reference TRBV7-9 and TRBJ1-5, the full variable domain reads DTGVSQNPRHKITKRGQNVTFRCDPISEHNRLYWYRQTLGQGPEFLTYFQNEAQLEKSRLLSDRFSAERPKGSFSTLEIQRTEQGDSAMYLCASSLYRDSHRDNQPQHFGDGTRLSIL.

Only a few counts were recorded for this clonotype. The chain carries TRBV6-1 and TRBJ1-2, with a weak D call TRBD1 (6 bases). Germline assignment: CDR1 MNHNS and CDR2 SASEGT. V lost 2 bases and J lost 5, with 15 bases in between. The length of the CDR3 is 15 residues. The CDR3 DNA reads as TGTGCCAGCAGTGAACGGATCCAGGGGATATATGGCTACACCTTC. Its translation: CASSERIQGIYGYTF.

This sequence joins TRBV3-1 and TRBJ2-7; 9 bases line up with TRBD2. The CDR3 contains 16 residues. In germline, CDR1 is LGHDT, CDR2 YNNKEL (reference sequence). The V gene end was trimmed by 4 bases and the J gene end by 3 bases; junction bases not matched to a gene: 10. CDR3 nucleotides: TGTGCCAGCAGCCCCATAGCGGGGGCCATACTCTACGAGCAGTACTTC. This encodes CASSPIAGAILYEQYF.

V gene TRBV12-3 or TRBV12-4 combines with J gene TRBJ2-7; TRBD1 might be the D (5 bases). V was cut by 6 bases and J by 2 bases, with 14 bases left in between. This CDR3 has 14 amino acids. The CDR3 DNA reads as TGTGCCAGCAGGGGTGCCTTAGGGGCCTACGAGCAGTACTTC. It specifies CASRGALGAYEQYF.